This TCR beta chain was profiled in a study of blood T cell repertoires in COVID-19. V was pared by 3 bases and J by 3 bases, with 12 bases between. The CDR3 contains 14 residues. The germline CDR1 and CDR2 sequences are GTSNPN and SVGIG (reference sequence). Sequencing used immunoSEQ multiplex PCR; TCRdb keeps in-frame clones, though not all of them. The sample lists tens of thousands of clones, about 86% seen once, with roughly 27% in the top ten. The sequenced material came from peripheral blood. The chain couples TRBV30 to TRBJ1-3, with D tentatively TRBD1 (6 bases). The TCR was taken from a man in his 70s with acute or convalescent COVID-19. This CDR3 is CAWSPGTIGNTIYF. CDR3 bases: TGTGCCTGGAGCCCCGGGACAATTGGAAACACCATATATTTT.